This T cell receptor beta chain appears in the sequencing data of a study of metastatic and nonmetastatic thyroid tumors. Study background: A comparison of repertoires was made across blood and tumor or nodule tissue from malignant and benign thyroid patients. Study-level findings and limits: The reported finding was significantly higher TCR beta diversity in malignant thyroid tumors relative to benign nodules, in blood and tumor.

Original processing notes: The study built a papillary thyroid cancer distant-metastasis classifier from CDR3 differences across clinicopathological groups. TCRdb re-analyzed the PCR reads through MiXCR. TCRdb, rather than the study authors, made the V and J calls. The data hold tens of thousands of clones, with over 15% observed a single time. Not a single patient had been given any form of treatment at any point before undergoing thyroid surgery. Trimming removed 5 bases at V and 5 bases at J, with 12 bases between. CDR3 length equals 13 residues. Germline V gene data show CDR1 as SGHTA and CDR2 as FQGNSA. This clone was picked up one time. Its antigen is currently unknown.

The chain couples TRBV7-2 to TRBJ2-5; no clear D. The sequencing input was blood. The source is a female donor with papillary thyroid cancer or a benign thyroid nodule (not recorded which). Some clones in this sample may be carry-over from other donors' samples. CDR3 in DNA: TGTGCCAGCAGCCGAATTGGGTTCGAGACCCAGTACTTC. This encodes CASSRIGFETQYF.